This T cell receptor (beta chain) originates from a study of T cells of healthy individuals. This clonotype was counted between two and nine times. TCRdb reprocessed the 5' RACE reads via MiXCR and lists one record per CDR3 protein. Among about 96,000 distinct CDR3 sequences listed, about 16% were seen once. The TCR was taken from a human donor in good health.

CDR3 DNA: TGCAGCGTTGAGAACACAGGGGTGTTGGATGAGCAGTTCTTC. Encoded protein: CSVENTGVLDEQFF. This sequence joins TRBV29-1 and TRBJ2-1; TRBD1 matches at 7 bases. From germline, CDR1 is SQVTM and CDR2 ANQGSEA. The CDR3 consists of 14 residues. With 3 bases clipped from V and 8 bases from J, the junction kept 10 bases outside the gene matches.